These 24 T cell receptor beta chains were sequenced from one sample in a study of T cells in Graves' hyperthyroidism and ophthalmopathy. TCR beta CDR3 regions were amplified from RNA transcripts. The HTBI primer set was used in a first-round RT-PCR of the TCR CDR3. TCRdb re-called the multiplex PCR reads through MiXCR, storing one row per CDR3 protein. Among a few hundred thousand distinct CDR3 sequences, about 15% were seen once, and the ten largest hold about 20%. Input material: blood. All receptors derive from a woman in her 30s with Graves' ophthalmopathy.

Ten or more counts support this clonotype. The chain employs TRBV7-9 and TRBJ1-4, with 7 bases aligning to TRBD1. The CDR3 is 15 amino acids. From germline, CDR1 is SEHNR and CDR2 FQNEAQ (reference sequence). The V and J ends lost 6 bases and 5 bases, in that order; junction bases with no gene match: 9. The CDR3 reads CASRERTGGNEKLFF. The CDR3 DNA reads TGTGCCAGCAGGGAGCGGACAGGCGGAAATGAAAAACTGTTTTTT.

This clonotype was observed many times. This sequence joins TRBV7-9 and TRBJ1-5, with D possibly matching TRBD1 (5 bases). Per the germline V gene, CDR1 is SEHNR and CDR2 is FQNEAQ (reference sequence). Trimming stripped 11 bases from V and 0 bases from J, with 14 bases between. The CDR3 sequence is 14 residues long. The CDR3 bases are TGTGCCGGACCCCGGGGGAGTAGCAATCAGCCCCAGCATTTT. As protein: CAGPRGSSNQPQHF.

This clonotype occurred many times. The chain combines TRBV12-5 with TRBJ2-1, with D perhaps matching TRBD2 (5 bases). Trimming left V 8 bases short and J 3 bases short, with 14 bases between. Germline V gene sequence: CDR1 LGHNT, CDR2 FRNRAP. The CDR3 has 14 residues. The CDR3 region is CASTKSSYYNEQFF. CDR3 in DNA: TGTGCTAGTACTAAGTCTAGCTACTACAATGAGCAGTTCTTC.

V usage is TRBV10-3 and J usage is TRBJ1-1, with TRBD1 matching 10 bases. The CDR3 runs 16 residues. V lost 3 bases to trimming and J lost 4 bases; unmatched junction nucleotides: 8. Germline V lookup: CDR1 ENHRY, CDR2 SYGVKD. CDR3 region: CAISERDRGVSTEAFF. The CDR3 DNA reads TGTGCCATCAGTGAAAGGGACAGGGGAGTGAGCACTGAAGCTTTCTTT.

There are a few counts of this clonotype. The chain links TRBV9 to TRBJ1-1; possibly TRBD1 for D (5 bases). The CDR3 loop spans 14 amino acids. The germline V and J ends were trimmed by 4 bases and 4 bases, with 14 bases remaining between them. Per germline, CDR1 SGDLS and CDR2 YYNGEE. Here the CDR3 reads CASSPREGTTEAFF. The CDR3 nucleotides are TGTGCCAGCAGCCCCCGGGAAGGGACCACTGAAGCTTTCTTT.

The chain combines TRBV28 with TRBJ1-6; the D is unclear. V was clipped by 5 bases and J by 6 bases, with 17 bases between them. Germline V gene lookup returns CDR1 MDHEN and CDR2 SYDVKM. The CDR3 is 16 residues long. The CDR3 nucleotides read TGTGCCAGCAGTCCTACATTAGGTTTCTGTAATTCACCCCTCCACTTT. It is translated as CASSPTLGFCNSPLHF. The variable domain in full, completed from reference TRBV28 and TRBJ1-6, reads DVKVTQSSRYLVKRTGEKVFLECVQDMDHENMFWYRQDPGLGLRLIYFSYDVKMKEKGDIPEGYSVSREKKERFSLILESASTNQTSMYLCASSPTLGFCNSPLHFGNGTRLTVT.

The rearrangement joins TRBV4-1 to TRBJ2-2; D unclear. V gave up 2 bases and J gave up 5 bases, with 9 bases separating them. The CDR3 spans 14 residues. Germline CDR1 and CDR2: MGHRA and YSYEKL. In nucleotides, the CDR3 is TGCGCCAGCAGCCAAAAACAGATGACCGGGGAGCTGTTTTTT. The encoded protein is CASSQKQMTGELFF.

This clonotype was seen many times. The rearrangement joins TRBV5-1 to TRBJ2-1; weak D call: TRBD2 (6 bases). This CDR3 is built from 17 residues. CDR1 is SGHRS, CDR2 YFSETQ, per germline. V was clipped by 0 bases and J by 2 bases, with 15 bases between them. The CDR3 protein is CASSLVASGSAYNEQFF. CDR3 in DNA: TGCGCCAGCAGCTTGGTGGCCAGCGGGTCGGCCTACAATGAGCAGTTCTTC.

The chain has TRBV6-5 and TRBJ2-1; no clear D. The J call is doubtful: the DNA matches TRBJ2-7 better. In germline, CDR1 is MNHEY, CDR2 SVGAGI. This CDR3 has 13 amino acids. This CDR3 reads CASSFDHNNEQYF. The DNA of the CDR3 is TGTGCCAGCAGTTTTGACCATAACAATGAGCAGTACTTC.

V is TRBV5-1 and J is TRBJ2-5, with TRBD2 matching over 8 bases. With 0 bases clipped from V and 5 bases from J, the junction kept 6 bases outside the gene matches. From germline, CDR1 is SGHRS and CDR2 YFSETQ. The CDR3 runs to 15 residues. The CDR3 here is CASSLGRGGDETQYF. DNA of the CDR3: TGCGCCAGCAGCTTGGGTCGGGGGGGCGATGAGACCCAGTACTTC.

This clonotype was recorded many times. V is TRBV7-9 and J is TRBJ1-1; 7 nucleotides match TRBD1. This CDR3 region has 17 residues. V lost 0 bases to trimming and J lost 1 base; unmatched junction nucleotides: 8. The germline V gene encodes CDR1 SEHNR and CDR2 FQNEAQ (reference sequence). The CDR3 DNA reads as TGTGCCAGCAGCTTAGCTTTTTCCGGGACAGCGAACACTGAAGCTTTCTTT. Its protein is CASSLAFSGTANTEAFF.

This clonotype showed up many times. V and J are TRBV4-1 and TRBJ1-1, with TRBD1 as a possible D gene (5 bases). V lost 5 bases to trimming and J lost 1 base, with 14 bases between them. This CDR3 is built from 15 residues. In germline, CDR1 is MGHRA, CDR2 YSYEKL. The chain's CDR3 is CASSETGTRNTEAFF. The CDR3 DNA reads TGCGCCAGCAGCGAAACCGGGACGAGGAACACTGAAGCTTTCTTT.

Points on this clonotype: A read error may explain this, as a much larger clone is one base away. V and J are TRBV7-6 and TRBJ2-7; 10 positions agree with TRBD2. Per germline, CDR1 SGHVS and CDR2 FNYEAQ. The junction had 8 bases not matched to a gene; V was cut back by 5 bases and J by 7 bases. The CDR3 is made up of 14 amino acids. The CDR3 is CASSLSGGTREQYF. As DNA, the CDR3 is TGTGCCAGCAGCCTTAGCGGGGGGACTCGGGAGCAGTACTTC.

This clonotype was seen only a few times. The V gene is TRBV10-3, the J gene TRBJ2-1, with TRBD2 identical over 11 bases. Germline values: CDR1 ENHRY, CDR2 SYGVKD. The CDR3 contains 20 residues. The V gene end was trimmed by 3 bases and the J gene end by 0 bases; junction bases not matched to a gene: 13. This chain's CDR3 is CAISDLVTSGEKNSYNEQFF. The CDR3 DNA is TGTGCCATCAGTGATCTCGTGACTAGCGGGGAAAAAAACTCCTACAATGAGCAGTTCTTC.

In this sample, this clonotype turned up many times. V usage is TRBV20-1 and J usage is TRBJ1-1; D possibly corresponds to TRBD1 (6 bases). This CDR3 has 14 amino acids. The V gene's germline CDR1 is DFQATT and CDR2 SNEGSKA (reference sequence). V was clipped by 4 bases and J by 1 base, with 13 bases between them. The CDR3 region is CSAIEGGPNTEAFF. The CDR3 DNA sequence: TGCAGTGCTATAGAAGGGGGTCCGAACACTGAAGCTTTCTTT.

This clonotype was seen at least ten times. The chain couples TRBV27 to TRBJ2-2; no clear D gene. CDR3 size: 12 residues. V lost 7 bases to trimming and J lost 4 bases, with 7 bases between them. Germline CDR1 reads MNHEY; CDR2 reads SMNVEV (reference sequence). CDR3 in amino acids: CASTRSTGELFF. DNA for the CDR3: TGTGCCAGCACAAGGAGCACCGGGGAGCTGTTTTTT.

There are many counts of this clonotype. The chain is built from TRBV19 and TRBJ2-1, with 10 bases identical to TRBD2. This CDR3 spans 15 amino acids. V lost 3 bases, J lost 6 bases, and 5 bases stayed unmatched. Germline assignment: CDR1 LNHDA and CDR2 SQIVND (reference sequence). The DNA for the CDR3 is TGTGCCAGTAGTATCAAGCGGGGGGGGGGCAATGAGCAGTTCTTC. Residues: CASSIKRGGGNEQFF. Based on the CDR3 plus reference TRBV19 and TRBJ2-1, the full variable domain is DGGITQSPKYLFRKEGQNVTLSCEQNLNHDAMYWYRQDPGQGLRLIYYSQIVNDFQKGDIAEGYSVSREKKESFPLTVTSAQKNPTAFYLCASSIKRGGGNEQFFGPGTRLTVL.

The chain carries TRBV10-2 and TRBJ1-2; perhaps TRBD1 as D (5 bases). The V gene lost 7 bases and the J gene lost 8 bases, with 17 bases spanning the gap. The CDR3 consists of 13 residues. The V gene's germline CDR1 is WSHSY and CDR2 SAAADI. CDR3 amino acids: CASTWDRKGGYTF. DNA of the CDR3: TGCGCCAGCACCTGGGACCGAAAAGGGGGCTACACCTTC.

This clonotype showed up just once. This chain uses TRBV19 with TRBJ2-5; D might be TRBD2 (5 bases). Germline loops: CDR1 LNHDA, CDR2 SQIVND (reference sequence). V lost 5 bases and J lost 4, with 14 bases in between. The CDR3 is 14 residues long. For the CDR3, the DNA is TGTGCCAGTAGTTTTGGCCTAGCAAGAGAGACCCAGTACTTC. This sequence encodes CASSFGLARETQYF.

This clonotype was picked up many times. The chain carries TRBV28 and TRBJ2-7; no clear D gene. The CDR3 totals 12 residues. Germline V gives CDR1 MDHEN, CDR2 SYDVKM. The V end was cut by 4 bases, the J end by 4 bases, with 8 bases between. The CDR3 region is CASSSTQYEQYF. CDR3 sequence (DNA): TGTGCCAGCAGTTCAACCCAATACGAGCAGTACTTC. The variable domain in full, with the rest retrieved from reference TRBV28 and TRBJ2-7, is DVKVTQSSRYLVKRTGEKVFLECVQDMDHENMFWYRQDPGLGLRLIYFSYDVKMKEKGDIPEGYSVSREKKERFSLILESASTNQTSMYLCASSSTQYEQYFGPGTRLTVT.

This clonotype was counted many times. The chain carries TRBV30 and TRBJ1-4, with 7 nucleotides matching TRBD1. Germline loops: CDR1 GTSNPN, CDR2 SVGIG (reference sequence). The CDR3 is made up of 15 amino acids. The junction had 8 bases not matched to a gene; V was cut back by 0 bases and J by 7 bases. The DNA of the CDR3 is TGTGCCTGGAGTGTATTAGGGGGCTCGGGTGAAAAACTGTTTTTT. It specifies CAWSVLGGSGEKLFF.

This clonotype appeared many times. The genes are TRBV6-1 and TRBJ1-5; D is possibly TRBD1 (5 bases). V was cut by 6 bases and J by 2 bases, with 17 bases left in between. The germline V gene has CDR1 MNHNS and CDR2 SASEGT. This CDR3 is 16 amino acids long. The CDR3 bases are TGTGCCAGCAGGTGGACTGCAGGGCGCGGCAATCAGCCCCAGCATTTT. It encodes CASRWTAGRGNQPQHF.

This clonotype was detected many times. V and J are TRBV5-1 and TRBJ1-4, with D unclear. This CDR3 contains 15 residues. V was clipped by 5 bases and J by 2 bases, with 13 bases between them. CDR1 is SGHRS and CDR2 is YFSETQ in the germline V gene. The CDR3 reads CASRREAATNEKLFF. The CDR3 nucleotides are TGCGCCAGCAGGCGAGAGGCGGCGACTAATGAAAAACTGTTTTTT.

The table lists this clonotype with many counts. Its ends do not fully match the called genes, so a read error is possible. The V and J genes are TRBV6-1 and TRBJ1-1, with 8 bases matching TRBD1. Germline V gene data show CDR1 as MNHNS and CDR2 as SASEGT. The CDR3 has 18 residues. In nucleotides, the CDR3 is TGTGCCGGCAGGAGTGTTGGCGGACAGGGTGTCATGAACACTGAAGCTTTCTTT. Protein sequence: CAGRSVGGQGVMNTEAFF.